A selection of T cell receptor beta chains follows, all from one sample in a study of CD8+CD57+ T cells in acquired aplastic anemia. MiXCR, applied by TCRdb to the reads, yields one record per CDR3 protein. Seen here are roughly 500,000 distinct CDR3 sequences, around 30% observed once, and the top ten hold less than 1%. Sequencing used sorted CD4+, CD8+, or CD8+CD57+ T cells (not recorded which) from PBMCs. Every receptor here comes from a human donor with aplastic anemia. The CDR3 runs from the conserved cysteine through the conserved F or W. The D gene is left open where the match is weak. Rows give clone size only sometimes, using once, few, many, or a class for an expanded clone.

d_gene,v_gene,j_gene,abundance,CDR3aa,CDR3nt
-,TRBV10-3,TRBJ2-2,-,CATKGSGSFGTGELFF,TGTGCCACCAAAGGGTCCGGATCCTTTGGCACCGGGGAGCTGTTTTTT
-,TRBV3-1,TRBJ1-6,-,CASSQFISEGSPLHF,TGTGCCAGCAGCCAATTTATTTCCGAGGGTTCACCCCTCCACTTT
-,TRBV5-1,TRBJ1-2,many,CASSLAASGVDGYTF,TGCGCCAGCAGCTTGGCGGCATCCGGGGTGGATGGCTACACCTTC
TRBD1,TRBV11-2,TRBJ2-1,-,CASSLEAGTAYNEQFF,TGTGCCAGCAGCTTAGAGGCCGGGACAGCCTACAATGAGCAGTTCTTC
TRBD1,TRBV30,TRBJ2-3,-,CAWRYDRADTQYF,TGTGCCTGGAGGTACGACAGGGCCGATACGCAGTATTTT
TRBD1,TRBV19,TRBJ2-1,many,CASSLRPTGDEQFF,TGTGCCAGTAGTCTAAGGCCGACAGGGGATGAGCAGTTCTTC
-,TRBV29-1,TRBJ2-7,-,CSVVKGGAYEQYF,TGCAGCGTTGTTAAAGGTGGGGCCTACGAGCAGTACTTC
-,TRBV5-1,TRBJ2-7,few,CASSLAFGLSYEQYF,TGCGCCAGCAGCTTGGCATTTGGGCTCTCCTACGAGCAGTACTTC
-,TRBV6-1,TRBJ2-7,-,CAVVLGSYEQYF,TGTGCGGTAGTACTAGGTTCCTACGAGCAGTACTTC
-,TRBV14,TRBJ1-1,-,CASSQVVGWLAEAFF,TGTGCCAGCAGCCAAGTGGTTGGGTGGTTGGCTGAAGCTTTCTTT
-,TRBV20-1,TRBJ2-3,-,CSATRVRGYGTDTQYF,TGCAGTGCCACCCGCGTTCGTGGGTACGGCACAGATACGCAGTATTTT
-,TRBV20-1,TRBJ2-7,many,CSARPPYREDSYEQYF,TGCAGTGCTAGGCCTCCCTATCGCGAGGACTCCTACGAGCAGTACTTC
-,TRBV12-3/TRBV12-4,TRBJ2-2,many,CASSTRQFGELFF,TGTGCCAGCAGCACCCGACAGTTCGGGGAGCTGTTTTTT
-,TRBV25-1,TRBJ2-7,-,CASSSNNEQYF,TGTGCCAGCTCATCTAATAACGAGCAGTACTTC
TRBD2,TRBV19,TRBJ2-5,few,CASTPTSGAGETQYF,TGTGCCAGTACCCCGACTAGCGGGGCCGGGGAGACCCAGTACTTC
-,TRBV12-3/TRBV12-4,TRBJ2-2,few,CASSLVGGTSNTGELFF,TGTGCCAGCAGTTTAGTTGGAGGGACGTCGAACACCGGGGAGCTGTTTTTT
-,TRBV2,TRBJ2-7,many,CASKDGSYEQYF,TGTGCCAGCAAGGATGGCTCCTACGAGCAGTACTTC
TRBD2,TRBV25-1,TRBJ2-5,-,CATGTSGWETQYF,TGTGCCACTGGGACTAGTGGGTGGGAGACCCAGTACTTC
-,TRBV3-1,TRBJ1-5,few,CASSQAGNQPQHF,TGTGCCAGCAGCCAAGCGGGGAATCAGCCCCAGCATTTT
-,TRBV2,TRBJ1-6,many,CASRLTRQVRGSPLHF,TGTGCCAGCAGACTGACTAGACAGGTTCGAGGTTCACCCCTCCACTTT
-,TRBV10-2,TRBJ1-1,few,CATTGTIFNTEAFF,TGCGCCACTACGGGGACGATCTTTAACACTGAAGCTTTCTTT
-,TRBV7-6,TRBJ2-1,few,CASSLREAHLREQFF,TGTGCCAGCAGCCTAAGGGAGGCCCACCTAAGGGAGCAGTTCTTC
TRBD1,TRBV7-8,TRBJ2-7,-,CASSWDRGSDEQYF,TGTGCCAGCAGCTGGGACAGGGGTAGCGACGAGCAGTACTTC
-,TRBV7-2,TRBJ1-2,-,CASSLLRVANYGYTF,TGTGCCAGCAGCCTGTTGAGGGTGGCTAACTATGGCTACACCTTC
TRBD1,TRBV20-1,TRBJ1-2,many,CSARQGGVYGYTF,TGCAGTGCTAGGCAGGGGGGGGTCTATGGCTACACCTTC
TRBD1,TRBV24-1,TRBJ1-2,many,CATSDLYQTGGSMSF,TGTGCCACCAGTGATTTGTACCAGACAGGGGGGTCTATGTCCTTC
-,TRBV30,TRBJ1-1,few,CAWSRTTEAFF,TGTGCCTGGAGTCGTACCACTGAAGCTTTCTTT
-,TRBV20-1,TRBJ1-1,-,CSARAGTLNTEAFF,TGCAGTGCTAGGGCCGGGACTCTGAACACTGAAGCTTTCTTT
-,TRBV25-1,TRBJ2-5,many,CASSDPGPQETQYF,TGTGCCAGCAGTGATCCCGGGCCCCAAGAGACCCAGTACTTC
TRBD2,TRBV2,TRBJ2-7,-,CASSILAGGREQYF,TGTGCCAGCAGCATACTAGCGGGGGGGCGCGAGCAGTACTTC
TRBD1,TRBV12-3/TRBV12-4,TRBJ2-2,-,CASSLDRVNTGELFF,TGTGCCAGCAGCCTAGACAGGGTGAACACCGGGGAGCTGTTTTTT
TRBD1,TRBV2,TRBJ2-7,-,CASTMTGGQQYF,TGTGCCAGCACGATGACAGGGGGTCAGCAGTACTTC
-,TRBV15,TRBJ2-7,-,CATSRGAQGSYEQYF,TGTGCCACCAGCCGAGGGGCCCAAGGATCCTACGAGCAGTACTTC
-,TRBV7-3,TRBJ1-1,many,CASSYDIGTEAFF,TGTGCCAGCAGTTACGACATCGGCACTGAAGCTTTCTTT
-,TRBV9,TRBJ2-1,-,CASSVDAGNYNEQFF,TGTGCCAGCAGCGTAGACGCGGGAAACTACAATGAGCAGTTCTTC
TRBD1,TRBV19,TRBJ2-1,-,CASSKERAGGNEQFF,TGTGCCAGTAGCAAAGAAAGGGCAGGGGGCAATGAGCAGTTCTTC
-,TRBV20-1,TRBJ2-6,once,CSARLPGQNSYSGANVLTF,TGCAGTGCTAGACTTCCTGGACAGAACTCTTACTCTGGGGCCAACGTCCTGACTTTC
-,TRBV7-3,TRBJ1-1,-,CASSLSGINTEAFF,TGTGCCAGCAGCTTATCTGGAATTAACACTGAAGCTTTCTTT
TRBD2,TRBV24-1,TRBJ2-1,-,CAKAGTSGSYGEQFF,TGTGCCAAAGCCGGGACTAGCGGGAGTTACGGTGAGCAGTTCTTC
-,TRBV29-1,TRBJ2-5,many,CSAGGGSLAGETQYF,TGCAGCGCCGGCGGGGGCAGCCTGGCAGGGGAGACCCAGTACTTC
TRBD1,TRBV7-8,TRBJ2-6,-,CASSLGTGIGANVLTF,TGTGCCAGCAGCTTGGGGACAGGGATCGGGGCCAACGTCCTGACTTTC
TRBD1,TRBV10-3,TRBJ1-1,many,CAITVDRTNTEAFF,TGTGCCATCACTGTGGACAGGACGAACACTGAAGCTTTCTTT
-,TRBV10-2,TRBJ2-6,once,CASEVRSAGANVLTF,TGCGCCAGCGAGGTTCGGTCGGCTGGGGCCAACGTCCTGACTTTC
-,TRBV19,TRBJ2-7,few,CASSEQQGSYEQYF,TGTGCCAGCAGTGAGCAGCAGGGATCCTACGAGCAGTACTTC
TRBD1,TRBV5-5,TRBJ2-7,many,CASSLTGGYYEQYF,TGTGCCAGCAGCTTAACAGGGGGATACTACGAGCAGTACTTC
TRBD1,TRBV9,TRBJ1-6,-,CASSVGGTGGSSYNSPLHF,TGTGCCAGCAGCGTAGGGGGAACAGGGGGAAGCTCCTATAATTCACCCCTCCACTTT
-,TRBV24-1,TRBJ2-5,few,CATSDNQETQYF,TGTGCCACCAGTGATAACCAAGAGACCCAGTACTTC
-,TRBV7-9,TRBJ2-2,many,CASGYTQDTGELFF,TGTGCCAGCGGCTACACACAGGACACCGGGGAGCTGTTTTTT
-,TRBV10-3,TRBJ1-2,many,CAISEDSPRYGYTF,TGTGCCATCAGTGAGGACAGTCCTAGGTATGGCTACACCTTC
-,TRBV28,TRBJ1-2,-,CASRQPRGGGYGYTF,TGTGCCAGCAGGCAACCCAGGGGTGGCGGCTATGGCTACACCTTC
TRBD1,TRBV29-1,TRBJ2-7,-,CSSGGTGGTRLSYEQYF,TGCAGCTCTGGTGGGACAGGGGGGACTCGCCTATCCTACGAGCAGTACTTC
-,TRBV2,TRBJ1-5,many,CASNQDSNQPQHF,TGTGCCAGCAACCAGGATAGCAATCAGCCCCAGCATTTT
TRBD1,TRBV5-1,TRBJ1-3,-,CASSLIGTGDSGNTIYF,TGCGCCAGCAGCTTAATCGGGACAGGGGATTCTGGAAACACCATATATTTT
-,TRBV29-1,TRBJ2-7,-,CSVRLPSISPYEQYF,TGCAGCGTTAGATTGCCCTCTATATCTCCCTACGAGCAGTACTTC
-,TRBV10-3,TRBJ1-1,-,CASSYSFEGREAFF,TGTGCCAGCAGTTACTCCTTTGAGGGCCGTGAAGCTTTCTTT
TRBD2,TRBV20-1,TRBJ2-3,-,CSATTSGGWADTQYF,TGCAGTGCTACTACTAGCGGGGGTTGGGCAGATACGCAGTATTTT
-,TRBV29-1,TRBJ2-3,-,CSVETGPNTQYF,TGCAGCGTTGAAACGGGCCCAAATACGCAGTATTTT
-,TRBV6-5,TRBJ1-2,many,CASSYLVLGYTF,TGTGCCAGCAGTTACTTGGTCCTGGGCTACACCTTC
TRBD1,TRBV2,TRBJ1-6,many,CASSEFRDSQSPLHF,TGTGCCAGCAGTGAATTCCGGGACAGTCAATCACCCCTCCACTTT